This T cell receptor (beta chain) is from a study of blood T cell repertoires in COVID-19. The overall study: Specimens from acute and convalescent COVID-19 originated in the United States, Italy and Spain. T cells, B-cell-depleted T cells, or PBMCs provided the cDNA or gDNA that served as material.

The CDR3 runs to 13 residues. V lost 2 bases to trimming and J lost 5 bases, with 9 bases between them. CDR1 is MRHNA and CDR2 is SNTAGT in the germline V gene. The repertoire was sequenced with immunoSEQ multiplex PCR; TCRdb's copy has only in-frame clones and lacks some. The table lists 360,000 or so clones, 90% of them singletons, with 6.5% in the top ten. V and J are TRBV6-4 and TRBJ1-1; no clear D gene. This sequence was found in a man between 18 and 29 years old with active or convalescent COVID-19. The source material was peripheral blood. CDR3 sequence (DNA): TGTGCCAGCAGTGACGAGGTTTGGACTGAAGCTTTCTTT. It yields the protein CASSDEVWTEAFF.